These T cell receptor beta chains were read from a single sample in a study of PD-1 blockade in classical Hodgkin lymphoma. Measured with immunoSEQ multiplex PCR; TCRdb has only the in-frame clones, and not every one. The sample lists tens of thousands of clones, roughly 69% occurring once. This material consisted of peripheral blood mononuclear cells (PBMCs), taken before the fourth cycle of nivolumab. The source is a human donor with classical Hodgkin lymphoma. The CDR3 runs from the conserved cysteine through the conserved F or W. D genes are given only for firm matches. Not every row has a clone size; where given, it reads once, few, many or a size class.

NA	NA	TRBV18	TRBJ1-3	TGTGCCAGCTCAACGAACCGGGCCCGACTCTCTGGAAACACCATATATTTT	CASSTNRARLSGNTIYF
NA	NA	TRBV10-1	TRBJ2-7	TGCGCCAGCAGTGAGGGGTCAACCGGGGACGAGCAGTACTTC	CASSEGSTGDEQYF
TRBD1	NA	TRBV10-3	TRBJ2-3	TGTGCCATCAGTGACGCGGGGGACAGGGTCACAGATACGCAGTATTTT	CAISDAGDRVTDTQYF
NA	medium-sized	TRBV6-5	TRBJ2-7	TGTGCCAGCAGTTACCCCGACAGCTACGAGCAGTACTTC	CASSYPDSYEQYF
TRBD2	NA	TRBV11-3	TRBJ2-5	TGTGCCAGCAGCTTAGGCGGGGGCCAAGAGACCCAGTACTTC	CASSLGGGQETQYF
TRBD2	NA	TRBV7-2	TRBJ2-7	TGTGCCAGCAGCTTAACAGTCCGGGGGGTTGTCTACGAGCAGTACTTC	CASSLTVRGVVYEQYF
NA	NA	TRBV27	TRBJ2-7	TGTGCCAGCAGTTTTAGCGGCGATGCCGCCTACGAGCAGTACTTC	CASSFSGDAAYEQYF
NA	few	TRBV19	TRBJ1-2	TGTGCCAGTAGTAGTGTGAGCTTTGGCTACACCTTC	CASSSVSFGYTF
TRBD1	NA	TRBV10-3	TRBJ1-5	TGTGCCATCAGCCTAGACAGGGGCGGTCAGCCCCAGCATTTT	CAISLDRGGQPQHF
TRBD1	NA	TRBV11-2	TRBJ1-2	TGTGCCAGCAGCTTATATACAGGGGGGCCAGGCTACACCTTC	CASSLYTGGPGYTF
TRBD1	NA	TRBV14	TRBJ1-2	TGTGCCAGCAGCGGCTGGGACAGCGAGGACTATGGCTACACCTTC	CASSGWDSEDYGYTF
NA	NA	TRBV5-1	TRBJ2-2	TGCGCCAGCAGGCCCCCAGGCGAGAACACCGGGGAGCTGTTTTTT	CASRPPGENTGELFF
NA	NA	TRBV10-3	TRBJ2-3	TGTGCCACAAACCTGGGAGGGGGCCCTACAGATACGCAGTATTTT	CATNLGGGPTDTQYF
NA	NA	TRBV7-9	TRBJ1-2	TGTGCCAGCAGCTTCAACTATGGCTACACCTTC	CASSFNYGYTF
NA	NA	TRBV11-2	TRBJ1-4	TGTGCCAGCAGCTTGGGGGGGGATGATGAAAAACTGTTTTTT	CASSLGGDDEKLFF
NA	NA	TRBV7-9	TRBJ1-2	TGTGCCAGCAGCCAGGGGCCCGCGAGGGGCTATGGCTACACCTTC	CASSQGPARGYGYTF
NA	NA	TRBV27	TRBJ2-1	TGTGCCAGCAGTTTAGGGCTACATAAGAATGAGCAGTTCTTC	CASSLGLHKNEQFF
NA	NA	TRBV6-1	TRBJ2-7	TGTGCCAGCAGATTGGGGGGACAAACTCCCTACGAGCAGTACTTC	CASRLGGQTPYEQYF
NA	few	TRBV7-8	TRBJ2-5	TGTGCCAGCAGCTCTTACTTGACAGGTCGGGAGAAAGAGACCCAGTACTTC	CASSSYLTGREKETQYF
NA	NA	TRBV7-2	TRBJ2-7	TGTGCCAGCAGCACCGGTAGCAGCTCCTACGAGCAGTACTTC	CASSTGSSSYEQYF
NA	NA	TRBV19	TRBJ1-1	TGTGCCAGTATCTCGCGAGGAAGAGTAGAAGCTTTCTTT	CASISRGRVEAFF
NA	NA	TRBV7-3	TRBJ1-5	TGTGCCAGCAGCCAGGTTCCGCCCCAGCATTTT	CASSQVPPQHF
NA	NA	TRBV5-5	TRBJ1-1	TGTGCCAGCAGCACCTGGGGGGGACCCACTGAAGCTTTCTTT	CASSTWGGPTEAFF
NA	NA	TRBV27	TRBJ1-5	TGTGCCAGCACCTTCACCCCGGGGCAGCCCCAGCATTTT	CASTFTPGQPQHF
NA	NA	TRBV7-9	TRBJ1-4	TGTGCCAGCAGCTCCTCGGACAGACGCTTTAATGAAAAACTGTTTTTT	CASSSSDRRFNEKLFF
NA	NA	TRBV4-3	TRBJ1-1	TGCGCCAGCAGCCAGCCCCGACCCCGGGTTGGGCACACTGAAGCTTTCTTT	CASSQPRPRVGHTEAFF
NA	once	TRBV16	TRBJ2-3	TGTGCCAGCAGCCAATCTTCGGGGAGGGGGTCGGATACGCAGTATTTT	CASSQSSGRGSDTQYF
NA	NA	TRBV7-3	TRBJ2-3	TGTGCCAGCAGCGCCGGGGGGCCCACAGATACGCAGTATTTT	CASSAGGPTDTQYF
TRBD1	once	TRBV29-1	TRBJ1-2	TGCAGCGTTGCAACAGGGGGGAGCTACACCTTC	CSVATGGSYTF
NA	NA	TRBV29-1	TRBJ2-3	TGCAGCGTTGTTTTCAGCCGCACAGATACGCAGTATTTT	CSVVFSRTDTQYF
NA	medium-sized	TRBV11-2	TRBJ1-2	TGTGCCAGCAGCCCTTATACCGGCGGCTACACCTTC	CASSPYTGGYTF
NA	NA	TRBV7-3	TRBJ1-5	TGTGCCAGCAGCCGTGGTAGGGATCAGCCCCAGCATTTT	CASSRGRDQPQHF
NA	NA	TRBV6-5	TRBJ2-7	TGTGCCAGCACCGCGGACGGGTCCTACGAGCAGTACTTC	CASTADGSYEQYF
NA	NA	TRBV7-6	TRBJ1-2	TGTGCCAGCAGCTTACTTAACACGGACTATGGCTACACCTTC	CASSLLNTDYGYTF
TRBD1	NA	TRBV19	TRBJ1-1	TGTGCCAGTACCCCTGGGACAGGGAACACTGAAGCTTTCTTT	CASTPGTGNTEAFF
NA	NA	TRBV7-2	TRBJ2-7	TGTGCCAGCAGCTGGACAGCAAGCTACGAGCAGTACTTC	CASSWTASYEQYF
NA	NA	TRBV5-6	TRBJ1-1	TGTGCCAGCAGCATTAAGCCGAACACTGAAGCTTTCTTT	CASSIKPNTEAFF
NA	NA	TRBV7-6	TRBJ2-5	TGTGCCAGCAGCTCGCTATGGGGTAACCAAGAGACCCAGTACTTC	CASSSLWGNQETQYF
TRBD2	few	TRBV5-6	TRBJ2-5	TGTGCCAGCAGCCCCCTGGGGGGGGAGACCCAGTACTTC	CASSPLGGETQYF
TRBD2	few	TRBV4-1	TRBJ2-1	TGCGCCAGCAGCCAAGTGCTGGGACTAAATGAGCAGTTCTTC	CASSQVLGLNEQFF
TRBD2	NA	TRBV28	TRBJ2-1	TGTGCCAGCAGTTTGCGGGAGACTTACTACAATGAGCAGTTCTTC	CASSLRETYYNEQFF
TRBD1	medium-sized	TRBV15	TRBJ1-2	TGTGCCACCAGCAGGAACAGGGGCTCCTTCTATGGCTACACCTTC	CATSRNRGSFYGYTF
TRBD1	NA	TRBV4-3	TRBJ2-5	TGCGCCAGCAGCCAAGACCCCCCAGGGGGTGTGAGGGAGACCCAGTACTTC	CASSQDPPGGVRETQYF
TRBD1	NA	TRBV5-8	TRBJ1-1	TGCGCCAGCAGCGTCGGACAGGGCTACACTGAAGCTTTCTTT	CASSVGQGYTEAFF
TRBD2	NA	TRBV30	TRBJ2-3	TGTGCCTTAACCGGGGGGGATCGCACAGATACGCAGTATTTT	CALTGGDRTDTQYF
NA	NA	TRBV14	TRBJ1-6	TGTGCCAGCAGCCAGACAGGCTATAATTCACCCCTCCACTTT	CASSQTGYNSPLHF
NA	NA	TRBV27	TRBJ2-1	TGTGCCAGCAGTCCAGACTGGAGCTCCTACAATGAGCAGTTCTTC	CASSPDWSSYNEQFF
NA	NA	TRBV5-4	TRBJ1-2	TGTGCCAGCAGCTTGGAGCCTGGACCTCATCCCCTATTTGGCTACACCTTC	CASSLEPGPHPLFGYTF